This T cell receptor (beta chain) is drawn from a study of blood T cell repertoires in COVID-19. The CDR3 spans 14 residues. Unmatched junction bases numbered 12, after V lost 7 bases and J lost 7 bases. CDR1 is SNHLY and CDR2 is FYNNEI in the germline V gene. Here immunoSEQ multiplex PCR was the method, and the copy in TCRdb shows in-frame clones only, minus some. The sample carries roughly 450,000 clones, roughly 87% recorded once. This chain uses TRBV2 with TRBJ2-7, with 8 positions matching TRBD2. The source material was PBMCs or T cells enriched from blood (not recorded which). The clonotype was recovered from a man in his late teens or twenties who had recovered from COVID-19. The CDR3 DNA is TGTGCCAGCAAATATCCGGGACTAGTCAAGGAGCAGTACTTC. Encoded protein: CASKYPGLVKEQYF.